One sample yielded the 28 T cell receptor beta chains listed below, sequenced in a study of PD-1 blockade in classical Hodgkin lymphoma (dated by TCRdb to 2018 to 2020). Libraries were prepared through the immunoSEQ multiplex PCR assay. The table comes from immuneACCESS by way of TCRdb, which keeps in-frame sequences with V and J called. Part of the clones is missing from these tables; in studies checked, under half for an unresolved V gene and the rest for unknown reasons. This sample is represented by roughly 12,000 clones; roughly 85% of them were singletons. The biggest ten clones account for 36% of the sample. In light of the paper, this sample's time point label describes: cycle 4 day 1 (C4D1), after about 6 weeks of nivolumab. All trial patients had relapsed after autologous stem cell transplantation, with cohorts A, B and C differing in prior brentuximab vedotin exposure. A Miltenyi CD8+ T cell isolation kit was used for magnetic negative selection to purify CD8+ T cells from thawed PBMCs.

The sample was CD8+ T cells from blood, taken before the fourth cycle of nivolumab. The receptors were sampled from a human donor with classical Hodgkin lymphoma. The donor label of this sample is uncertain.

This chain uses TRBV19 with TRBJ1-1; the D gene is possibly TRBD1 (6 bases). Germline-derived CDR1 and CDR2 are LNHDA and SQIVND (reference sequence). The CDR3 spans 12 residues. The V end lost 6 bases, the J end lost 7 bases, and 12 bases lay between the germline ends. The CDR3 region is CASRIQGLEAFF. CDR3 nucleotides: TGTGCCAGTAGAATACAGGGACTTGAAGCTTTCTTT.

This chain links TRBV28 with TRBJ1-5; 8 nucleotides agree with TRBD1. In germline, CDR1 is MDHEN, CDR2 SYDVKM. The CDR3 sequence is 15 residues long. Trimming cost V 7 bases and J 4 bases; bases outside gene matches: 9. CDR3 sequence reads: CASMEGQGRNQPQHF. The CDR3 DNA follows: TGTGCCAGCATGGAAGGACAGGGTAGGAATCAGCCCCAGCATTTT.

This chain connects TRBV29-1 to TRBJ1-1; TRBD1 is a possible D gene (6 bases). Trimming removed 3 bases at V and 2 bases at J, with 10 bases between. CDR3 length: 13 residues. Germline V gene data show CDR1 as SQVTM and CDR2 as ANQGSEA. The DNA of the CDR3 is TGCAGCGTTGATGCAGGGGTCAACACTGAAGCTTTCTTT. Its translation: CSVDAGVNTEAFF.

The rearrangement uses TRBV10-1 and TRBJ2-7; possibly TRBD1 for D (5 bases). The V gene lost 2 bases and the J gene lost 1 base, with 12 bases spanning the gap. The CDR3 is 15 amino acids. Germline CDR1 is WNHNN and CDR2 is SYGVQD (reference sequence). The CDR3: CASSELSTVSYEQYF. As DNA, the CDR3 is TGCGCCAGCAGTGAGCTTTCGACAGTTTCCTACGAGCAGTACTTC.

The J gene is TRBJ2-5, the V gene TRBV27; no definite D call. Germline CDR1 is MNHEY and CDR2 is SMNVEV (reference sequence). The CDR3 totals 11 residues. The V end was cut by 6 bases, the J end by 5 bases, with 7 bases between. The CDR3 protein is CASSHGETQYF. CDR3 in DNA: TGTGCCAGCAGCCACGGGGAGACCCAGTACTTC.

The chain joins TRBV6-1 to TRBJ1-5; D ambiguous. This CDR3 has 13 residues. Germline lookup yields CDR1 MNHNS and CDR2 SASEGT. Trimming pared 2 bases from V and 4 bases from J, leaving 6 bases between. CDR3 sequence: CASSELENQPQHF. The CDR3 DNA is TGTGCCAGCAGTGAATTAGAAAATCAGCCCCAGCATTTT.

Here the CDR3 reads CASSERTGAELFF. In DNA form, the CDR3 reads TGCGCCAGCAGTGAAAGGACTGGGGCAGAACTGTTTTTT. J is TRBJ1-4 and V is TRBV5-1; TRBD1 is a possible D gene (5 bases). This CDR3 contains 13 residues. Germline loops: CDR1 SGHRS, CDR2 YFSETQ. The V gene lost 5 bases and the J gene lost 12 bases, with 17 bases spanning the gap.

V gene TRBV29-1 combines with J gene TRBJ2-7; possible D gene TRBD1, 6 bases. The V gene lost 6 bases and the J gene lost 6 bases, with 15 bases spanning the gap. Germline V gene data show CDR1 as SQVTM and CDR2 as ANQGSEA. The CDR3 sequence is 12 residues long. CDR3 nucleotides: TGCAGCGTAGTCGGACTCAGGGGCGAGCAGTACTTC. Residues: CSVVGLRGEQYF.

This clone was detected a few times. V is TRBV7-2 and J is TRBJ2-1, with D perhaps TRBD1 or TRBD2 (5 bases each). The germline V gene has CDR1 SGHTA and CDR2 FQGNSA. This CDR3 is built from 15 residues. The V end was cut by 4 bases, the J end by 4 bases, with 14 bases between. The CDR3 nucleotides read TGTGCCAGCAGCTCTACGACGGGACCTTACAATGAGCAGTTCTTC. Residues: CASSSTTGPYNEQFF.

The CDR3 region has the DNA TGCGCCAGCAGTCATCCCGGGACATGGAGCACAGATACGCAGTATTTT. It codes for CASSHPGTWSTDTQYF. The V gene is TRBV23-1, the J gene TRBJ2-3, with D perhaps matching TRBD1 (6 bases). TRBV23-1 has ORF status, its function being uncertain. The CDR3 runs to 16 residues. V dropped 3 bases and J dropped 0 bases, with 13 bases sitting between them.

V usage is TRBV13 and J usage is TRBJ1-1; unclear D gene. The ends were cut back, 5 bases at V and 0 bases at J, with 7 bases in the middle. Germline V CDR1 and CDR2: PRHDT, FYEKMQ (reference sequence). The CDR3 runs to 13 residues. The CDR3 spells CASSQDLNTEAFF. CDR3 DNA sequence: TGTGCCAGCAGCCAGGACCTGAACACTGAAGCTTTCTTT.

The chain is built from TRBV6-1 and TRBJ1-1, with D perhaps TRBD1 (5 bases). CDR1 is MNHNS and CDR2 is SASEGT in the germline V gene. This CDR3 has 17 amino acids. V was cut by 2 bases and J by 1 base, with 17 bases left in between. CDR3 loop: CASSEMEGLMGNTEAFF. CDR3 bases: TGTGCCAGCAGTGAAATGGAGGGGCTGATGGGGAACACTGAAGCTTTCTTT.

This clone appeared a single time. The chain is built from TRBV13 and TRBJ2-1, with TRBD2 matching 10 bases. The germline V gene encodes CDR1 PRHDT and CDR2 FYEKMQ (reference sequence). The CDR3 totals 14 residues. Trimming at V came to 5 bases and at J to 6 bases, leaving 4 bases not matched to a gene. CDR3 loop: CASSPAGGPNEQFF. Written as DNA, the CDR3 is TGTGCCAGCAGCCCAGCGGGAGGGCCCAATGAGCAGTTCTTC.

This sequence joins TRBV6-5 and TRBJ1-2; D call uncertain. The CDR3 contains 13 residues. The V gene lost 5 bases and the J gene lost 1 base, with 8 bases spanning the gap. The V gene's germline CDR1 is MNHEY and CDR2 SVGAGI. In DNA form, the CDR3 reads TGTGCCAGCAGTCTGGAGGGTAACTATGGCTACACCTTC. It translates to CASSLEGNYGYTF.

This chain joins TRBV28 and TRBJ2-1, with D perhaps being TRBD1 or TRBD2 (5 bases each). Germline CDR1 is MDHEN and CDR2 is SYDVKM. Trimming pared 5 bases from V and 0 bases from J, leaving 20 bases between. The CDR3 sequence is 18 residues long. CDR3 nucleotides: TGTGCCAGCAGTATCTCGAGTTTGGGGGACCCCTCCTACAATGAGCAGTTCTTC. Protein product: CASSISSLGDPSYNEQFF.

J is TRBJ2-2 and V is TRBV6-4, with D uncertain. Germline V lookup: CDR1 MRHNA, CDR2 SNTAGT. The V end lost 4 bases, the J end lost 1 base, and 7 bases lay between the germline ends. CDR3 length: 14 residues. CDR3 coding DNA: TGTGCCAGCAGTGTTGGAGAGAACACCGGGGAGCTGTTTTTT. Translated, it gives CASSVGENTGELFF.

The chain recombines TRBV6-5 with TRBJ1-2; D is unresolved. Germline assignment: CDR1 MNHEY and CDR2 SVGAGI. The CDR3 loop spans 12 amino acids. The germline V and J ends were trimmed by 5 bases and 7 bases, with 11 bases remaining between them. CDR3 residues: CASSAIEIGYTF. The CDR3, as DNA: TGTGCCAGCAGTGCCATCGAGATTGGCTACACCTTC.

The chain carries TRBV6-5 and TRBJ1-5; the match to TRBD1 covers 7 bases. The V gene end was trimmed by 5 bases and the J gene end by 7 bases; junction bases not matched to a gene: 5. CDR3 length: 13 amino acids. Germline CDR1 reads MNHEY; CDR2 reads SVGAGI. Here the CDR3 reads CASSLQGSQPQHF. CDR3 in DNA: TGTGCCAGCAGTCTACAGGGGAGCCAGCCCCAGCATTTT.

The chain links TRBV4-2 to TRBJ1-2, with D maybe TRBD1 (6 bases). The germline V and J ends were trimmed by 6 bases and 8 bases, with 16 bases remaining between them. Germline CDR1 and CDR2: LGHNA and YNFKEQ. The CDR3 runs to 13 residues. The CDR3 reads CASSSGTMGGYTF. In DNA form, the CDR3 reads TGTGCCAGCAGTTCCGGGACAATGGGGGGCTACACCTTC.

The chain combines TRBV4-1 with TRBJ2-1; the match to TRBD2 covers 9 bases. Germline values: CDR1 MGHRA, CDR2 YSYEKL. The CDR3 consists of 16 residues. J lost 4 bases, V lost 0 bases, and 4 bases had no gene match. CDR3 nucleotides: TGCGCCAGCAGCCAAGATAAGCGGGAGGTATACAATGAGCAGTTCTTC. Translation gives CASSQDKREVYNEQFF.

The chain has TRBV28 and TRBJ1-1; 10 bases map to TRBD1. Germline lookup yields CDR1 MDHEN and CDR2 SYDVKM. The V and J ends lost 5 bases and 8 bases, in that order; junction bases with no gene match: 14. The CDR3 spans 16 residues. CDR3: CASSPLRGQGRGEAFF. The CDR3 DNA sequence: TGTGCCAGCAGTCCCCTCCGGGGACAGGGGAGGGGAGAAGCTTTCTTT.

The CDR3 region has the DNA TGTGCCTGGAGTGTCGGTACTGGGGCCAACGTCCTGACTTTC. It translates to CAWSVGTGANVLTF. The genes are TRBV30 and TRBJ2-6; no clear D. Trimming pared 0 bases from V and 2 bases from J, leaving 5 bases between. The CDR3 sequence is 14 residues long. CDR1 and CDR2 from the germline V gene are GTSNPN and SVGIG (reference sequence).

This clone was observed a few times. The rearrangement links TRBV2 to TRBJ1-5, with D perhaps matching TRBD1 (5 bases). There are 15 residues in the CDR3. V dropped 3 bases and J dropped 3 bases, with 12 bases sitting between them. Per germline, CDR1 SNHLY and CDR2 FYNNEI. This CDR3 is CASSDSPGLNQPQHF. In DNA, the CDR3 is TGTGCCAGCAGTGACTCGCCAGGGCTCAATCAGCCCCAGCATTTT.

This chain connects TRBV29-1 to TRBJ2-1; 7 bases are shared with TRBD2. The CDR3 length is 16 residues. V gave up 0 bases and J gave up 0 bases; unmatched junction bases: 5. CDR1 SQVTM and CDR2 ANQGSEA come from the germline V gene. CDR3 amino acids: CSVEESGRASYNEQFF. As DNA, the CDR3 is TGCAGCGTTGAAGAGTCAGGGAGGGCCTCCTACAATGAGCAGTTCTTC.

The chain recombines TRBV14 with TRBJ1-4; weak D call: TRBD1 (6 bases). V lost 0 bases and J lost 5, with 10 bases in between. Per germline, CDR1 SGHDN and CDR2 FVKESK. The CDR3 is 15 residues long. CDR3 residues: CASSQDPGQNEKLFF. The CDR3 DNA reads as TGTGCCAGCAGCCAAGATCCGGGACAAAATGAAAAACTGTTTTTT.

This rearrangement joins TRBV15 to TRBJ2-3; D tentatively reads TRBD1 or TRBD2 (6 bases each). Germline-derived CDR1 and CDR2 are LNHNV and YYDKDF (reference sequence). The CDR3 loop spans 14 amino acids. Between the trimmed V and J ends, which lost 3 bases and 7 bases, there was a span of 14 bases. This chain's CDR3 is CATSSLNGGHTQYF. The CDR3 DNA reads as TGTGCCACCAGCAGTCTCAACGGGGGCCATACGCAGTATTTT.

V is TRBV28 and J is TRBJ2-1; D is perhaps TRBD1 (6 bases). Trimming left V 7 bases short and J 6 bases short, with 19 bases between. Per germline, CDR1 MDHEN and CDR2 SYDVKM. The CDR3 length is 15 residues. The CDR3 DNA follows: TGTGCCAGCACTACCTGGGGCACAGGGAGCAATGAGCAGTTCTTC. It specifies CASTTWGTGSNEQFF.

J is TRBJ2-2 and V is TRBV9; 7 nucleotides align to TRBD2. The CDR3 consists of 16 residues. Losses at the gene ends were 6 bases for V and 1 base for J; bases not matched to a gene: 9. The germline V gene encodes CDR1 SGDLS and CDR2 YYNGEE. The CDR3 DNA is TGTGCCAGCACCAACCCGACTAGCCGGAACACCGGGGAGCTGTTTTTT. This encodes CASTNPTSRNTGELFF.